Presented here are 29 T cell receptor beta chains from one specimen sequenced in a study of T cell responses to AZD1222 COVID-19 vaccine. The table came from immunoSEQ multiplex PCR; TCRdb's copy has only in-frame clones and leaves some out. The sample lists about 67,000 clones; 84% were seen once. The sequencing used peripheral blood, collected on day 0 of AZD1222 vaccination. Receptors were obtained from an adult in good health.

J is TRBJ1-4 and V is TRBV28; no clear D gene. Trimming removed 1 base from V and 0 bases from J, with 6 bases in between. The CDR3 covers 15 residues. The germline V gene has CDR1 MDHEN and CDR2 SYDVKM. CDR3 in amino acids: CASSLLGSTNEKLFF. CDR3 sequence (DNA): TGTGCCAGCAGTTTATTGGGTTCAACTAATGAAAAACTGTTTTTT.

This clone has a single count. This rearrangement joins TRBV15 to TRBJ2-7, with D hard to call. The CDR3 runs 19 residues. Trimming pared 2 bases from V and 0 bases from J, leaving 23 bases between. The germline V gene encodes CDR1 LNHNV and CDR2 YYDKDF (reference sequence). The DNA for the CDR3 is TGTGCCACCAGCAGACCGGGTGGTGGAGTTTCAATTATCTCCTACGAGCAGTACTTC. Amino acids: CATSRPGGGVSIISYEQYF.

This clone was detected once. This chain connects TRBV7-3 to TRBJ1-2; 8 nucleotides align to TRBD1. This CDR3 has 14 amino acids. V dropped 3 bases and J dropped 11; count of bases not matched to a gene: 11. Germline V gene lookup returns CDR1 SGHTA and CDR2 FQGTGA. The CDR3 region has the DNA TGTGCCAGCAGCTTTAAGCCCGGGACAGGAGGATACACCTTC. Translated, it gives CASSFKPGTGGYTF.

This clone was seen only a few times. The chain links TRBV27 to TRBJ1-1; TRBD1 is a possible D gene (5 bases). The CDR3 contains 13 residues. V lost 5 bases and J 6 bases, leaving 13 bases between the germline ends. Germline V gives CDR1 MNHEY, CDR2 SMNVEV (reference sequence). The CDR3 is CASSGRGRAEAFF. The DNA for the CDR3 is TGTGCCAGCAGTGGGCGGGGGAGAGCTGAAGCTTTCTTT.

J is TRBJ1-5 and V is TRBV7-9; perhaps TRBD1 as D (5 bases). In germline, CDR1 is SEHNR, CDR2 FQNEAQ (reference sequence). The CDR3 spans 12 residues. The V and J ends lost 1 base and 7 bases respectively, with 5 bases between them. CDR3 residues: CASSLEGQPQHF. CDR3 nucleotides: TGTGCCAGCAGCTTAGAGGGGCAGCCCCAGCATTTT.

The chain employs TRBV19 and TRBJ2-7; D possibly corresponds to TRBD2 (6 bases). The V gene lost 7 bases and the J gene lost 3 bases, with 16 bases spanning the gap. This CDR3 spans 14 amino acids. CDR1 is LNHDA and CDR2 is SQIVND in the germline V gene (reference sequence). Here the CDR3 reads CASTPSLGGYEQYF. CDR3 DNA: TGTGCCAGTACGCCTAGCTTGGGGGGCTACGAGCAGTACTTC.

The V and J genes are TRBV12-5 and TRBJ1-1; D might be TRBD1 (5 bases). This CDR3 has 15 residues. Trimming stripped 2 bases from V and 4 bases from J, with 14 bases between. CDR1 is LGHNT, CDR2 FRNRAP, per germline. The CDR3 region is CASGLKGTSGTEAFF. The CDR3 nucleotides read TGTGCTAGTGGTTTGAAGGGGACCTCGGGCACTGAAGCTTTCTTT.

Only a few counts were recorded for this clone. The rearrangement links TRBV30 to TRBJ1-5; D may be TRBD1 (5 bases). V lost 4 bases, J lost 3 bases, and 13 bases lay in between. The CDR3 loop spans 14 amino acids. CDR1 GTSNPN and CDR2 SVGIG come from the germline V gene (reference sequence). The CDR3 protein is CAWKGQAPNQPQHF. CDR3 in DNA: TGTGCCTGGAAGGGGCAGGCCCCCAATCAGCCCCAGCATTTT.

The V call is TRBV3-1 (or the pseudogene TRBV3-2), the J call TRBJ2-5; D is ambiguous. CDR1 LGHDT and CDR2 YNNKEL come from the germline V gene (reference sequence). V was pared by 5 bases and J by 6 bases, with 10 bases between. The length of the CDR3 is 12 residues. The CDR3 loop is CASSSGSKTQYF. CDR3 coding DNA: TGTGCCAGCAGCAGTGGGTCTAAGACCCAGTACTTC.

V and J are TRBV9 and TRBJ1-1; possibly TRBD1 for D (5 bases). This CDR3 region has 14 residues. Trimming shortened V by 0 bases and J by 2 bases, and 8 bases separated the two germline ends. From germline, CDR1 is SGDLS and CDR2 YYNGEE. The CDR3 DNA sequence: TGTGCCAGCAGCGTAGCTCAGGGAAACACTGAAGCTTTCTTT. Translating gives CASSVAQGNTEAFF.

The CDR3 nucleotides are TGTGCCAGCAGTCCCAATCCCGCGGGTTATGGCTACACCTTC. This encodes CASSPNPAGYGYTF. The V call is TRBV6-5, the J call TRBJ1-2; D unclear. The CDR3 runs to 14 residues. V was shortened by 5 bases and J by 5 bases, with 15 bases between the two germline ends. Germline V gene sequence: CDR1 MNHEY, CDR2 SVGAGI.

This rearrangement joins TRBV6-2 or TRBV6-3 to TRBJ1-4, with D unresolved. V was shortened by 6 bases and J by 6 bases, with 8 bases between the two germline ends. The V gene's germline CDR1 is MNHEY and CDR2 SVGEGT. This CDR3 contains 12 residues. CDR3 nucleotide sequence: TGTGCCAGCAGCCCCTCGGATGAAAAACTGTTTTTT. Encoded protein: CASSPSDEKLFF.

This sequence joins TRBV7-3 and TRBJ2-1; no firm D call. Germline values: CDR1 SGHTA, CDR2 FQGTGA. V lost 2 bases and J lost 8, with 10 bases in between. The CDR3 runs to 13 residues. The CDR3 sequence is CASSLHDSHEQFF. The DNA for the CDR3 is TGTGCCAGCAGCTTACATGACTCCCATGAGCAGTTCTTC.

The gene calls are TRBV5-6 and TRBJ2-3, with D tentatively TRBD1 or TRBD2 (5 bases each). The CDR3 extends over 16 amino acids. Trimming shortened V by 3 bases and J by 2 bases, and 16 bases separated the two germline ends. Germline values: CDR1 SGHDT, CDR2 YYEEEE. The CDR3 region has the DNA TGTGCCAGCAGCTGGAAGGGGATAGCGAACACAGATACGCAGTATTTT. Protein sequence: CASSWKGIANTDTQYF.

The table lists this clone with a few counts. The CDR3 is CAISVADIQPQHF. The CDR3, as DNA: TGTGCCATCAGTGTGGCCGATATACAGCCCCAGCATTTT. The chain carries TRBV10-3 and TRBJ1-5; D is unresolved. The CDR3 is made up of 13 amino acids. Germline CDR1 reads ENHRY; CDR2 reads SYGVKD. V was pared by 4 bases and J by 7 bases, with 11 bases between.

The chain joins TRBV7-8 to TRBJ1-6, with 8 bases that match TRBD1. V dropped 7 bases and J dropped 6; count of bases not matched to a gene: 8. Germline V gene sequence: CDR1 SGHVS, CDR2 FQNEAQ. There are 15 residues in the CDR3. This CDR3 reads CASIPGTGLNSPLHF. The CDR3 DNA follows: TGTGCCAGCATCCCTGGGACAGGTCTTAATTCACCCCTCCACTTT.

The CDR3: CASSFQRYTEAFF. The CDR3 DNA sequence: TGTGCCAGCAGCTTTCAACGGTACACTGAAGCTTTCTTT. The rearrangement joins TRBV11-2 to TRBJ1-1, with unresolved D. Per germline, CDR1 SGHAT and CDR2 FQNNGV. Trimming took 3 bases from V and 3 from J, leaving 8 bases between them. The CDR3 runs to 13 residues.

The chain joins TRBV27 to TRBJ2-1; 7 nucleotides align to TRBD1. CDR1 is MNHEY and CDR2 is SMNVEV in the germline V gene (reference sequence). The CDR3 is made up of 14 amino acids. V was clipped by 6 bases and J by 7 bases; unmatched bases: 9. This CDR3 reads CASSRSGQENEQFF. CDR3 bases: TGTGCCAGCAGCCGATCCGGACAGGAAAATGAGCAGTTCTTC.

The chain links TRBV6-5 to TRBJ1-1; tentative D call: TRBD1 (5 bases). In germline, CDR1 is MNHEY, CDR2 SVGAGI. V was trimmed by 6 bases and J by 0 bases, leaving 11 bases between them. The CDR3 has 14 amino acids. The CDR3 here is CASSQRGMNTEAFF. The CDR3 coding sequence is TGTGCCAGCAGCCAACGGGGCATGAACACTGAAGCTTTCTTT.

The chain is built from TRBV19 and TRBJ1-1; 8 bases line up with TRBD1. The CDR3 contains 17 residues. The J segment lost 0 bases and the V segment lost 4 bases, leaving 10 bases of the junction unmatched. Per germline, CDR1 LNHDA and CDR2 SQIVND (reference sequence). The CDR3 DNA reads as TGTGCCAGTAGTAGTGGACAGGGAAATTTCGTGAACACTGAAGCTTTCTTT. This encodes CASSSGQGNFVNTEAFF.

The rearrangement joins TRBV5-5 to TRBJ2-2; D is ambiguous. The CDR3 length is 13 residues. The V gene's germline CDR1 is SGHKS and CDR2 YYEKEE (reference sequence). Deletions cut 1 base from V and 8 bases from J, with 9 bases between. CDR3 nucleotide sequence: TGTGCCAGCAGCTTGAGTCCGAATGGGGAGCTGTTTTTT. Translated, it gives CASSLSPNGELFF.

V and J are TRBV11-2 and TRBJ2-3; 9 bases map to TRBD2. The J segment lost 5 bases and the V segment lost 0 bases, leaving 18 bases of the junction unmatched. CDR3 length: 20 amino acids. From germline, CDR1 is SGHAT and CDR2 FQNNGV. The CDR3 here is CASSLDSSGLAITWGDTQYF. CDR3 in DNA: TGTGCCAGCAGCTTAGATTCGTCAGGACTAGCGATCACTTGGGGAGATACGCAGTATTTT.

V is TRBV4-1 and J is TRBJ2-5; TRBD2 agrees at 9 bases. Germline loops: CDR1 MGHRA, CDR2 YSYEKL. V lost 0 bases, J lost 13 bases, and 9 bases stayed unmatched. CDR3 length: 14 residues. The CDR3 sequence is CASSQERASGARYF. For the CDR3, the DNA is TGCGCCAGCAGCCAAGAGAGGGCTAGCGGGGCTCGGTACTTC.

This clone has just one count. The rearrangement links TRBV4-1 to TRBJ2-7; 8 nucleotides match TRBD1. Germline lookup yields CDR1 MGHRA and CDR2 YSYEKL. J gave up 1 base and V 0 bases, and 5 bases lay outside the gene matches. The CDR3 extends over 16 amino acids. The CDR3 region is CASSQDAQGASYEQYF. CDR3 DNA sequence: TGCGCCAGCAGCCAAGATGCCCAGGGGGCGTCCTACGAGCAGTACTTC.

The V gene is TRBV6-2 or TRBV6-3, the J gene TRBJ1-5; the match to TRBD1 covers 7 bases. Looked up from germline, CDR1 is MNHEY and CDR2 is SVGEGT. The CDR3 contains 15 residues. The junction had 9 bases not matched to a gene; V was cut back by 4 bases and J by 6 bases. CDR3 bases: TGTGCCAGCAGTTGGTCAGGGGGTGGGCGTCAGCCCCAGCATTTT. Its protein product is CASSWSGGGRQPQHF.

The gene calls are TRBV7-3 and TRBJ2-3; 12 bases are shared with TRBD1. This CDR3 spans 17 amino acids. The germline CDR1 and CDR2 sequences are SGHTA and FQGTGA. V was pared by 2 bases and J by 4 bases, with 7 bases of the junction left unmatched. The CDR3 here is CASSLSGTGGAADTQYF. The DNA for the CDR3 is TGTGCCAGCAGCTTATCCGGGACAGGGGGCGCGGCAGATACGCAGTATTTT.

In nucleotides, the CDR3 is TGTGCCAGCAGCGGGTCCGGACTATCCTACGAGCAGTACTTC. Protein sequence: CASSGSGLSYEQYF. The genes are TRBV5-6 and TRBJ2-7; a weak D match, TRBD2 (6 bases). The CDR3 totals 14 residues. Trimming removed 4 bases at V and 1 base at J, with 12 bases between. CDR1 is SGHDT, CDR2 YYEEEE, per germline.

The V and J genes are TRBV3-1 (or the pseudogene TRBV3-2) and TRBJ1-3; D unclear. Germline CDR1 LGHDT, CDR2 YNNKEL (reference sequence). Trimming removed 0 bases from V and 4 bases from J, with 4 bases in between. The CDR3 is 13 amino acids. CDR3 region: CASSQDRGNTIYF. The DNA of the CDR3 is TGTGCCAGCAGCCAAGACAGGGGAAACACCATATATTTT.

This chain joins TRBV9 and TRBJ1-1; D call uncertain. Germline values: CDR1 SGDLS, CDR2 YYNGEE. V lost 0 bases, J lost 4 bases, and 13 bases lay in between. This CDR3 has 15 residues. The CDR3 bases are TGTGCCAGCAGCGTAGTGGTCGGGAGTGGCACTGAAGCTTTCTTT. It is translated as CASSVVVGSGTEAFF. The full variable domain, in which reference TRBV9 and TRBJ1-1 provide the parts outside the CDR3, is DSGVTQTPKHLITATGQRVTLRCSPRSGDLSVYWYQQSLDQGLQFLIQYYNGEERAKGNILERFSAQQFPDLHSELNLSSLELGDSALYFCASSVVVGSGTEAFFGQGTRLTVV.